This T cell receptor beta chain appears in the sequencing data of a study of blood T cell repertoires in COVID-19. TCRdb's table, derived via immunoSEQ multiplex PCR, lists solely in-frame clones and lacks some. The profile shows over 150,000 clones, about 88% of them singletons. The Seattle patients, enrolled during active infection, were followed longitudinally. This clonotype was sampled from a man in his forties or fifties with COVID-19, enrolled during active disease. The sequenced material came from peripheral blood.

CDR3 protein: CATSPGGQRDQPQHF. The CDR3 DNA reads TGTGCCACCAGCCCGGGAGGCCAAAGAGATCAGCCCCAGCATTTT. The chain recombines TRBV15 with TRBJ1-5; D gene unclear. Germline CDR1 and CDR2: LNHNV and YYDKDF (reference sequence). CDR3 length equals 15 residues. V lost 5 bases and J 5 bases, leaving 16 bases between the germline ends.